This record covers a single T cell receptor beta chain. From germline, CDR1 is SGHAT and CDR2 FQNNGV. The CDR3 sequence is 15 residues long. V lost 5 bases and J 0 bases, leaving 11 bases between the germline ends. This sample is drawn from a study of spatial heterogeneity in lung cancer. Looking at the study overall: Alpha-chain detections were consistently fewer than beta-chain detections among the sequences.

A distinct unique molecular identifier was carried by each TCR cDNA molecule. TCRdb re-called the 5' RACE reads through MiXCR, storing one row per CDR3 protein. Of roughly 46,000 distinct CDR3 sequences listed, approximately 10% are singletons. As to time point: sample taken at primary tumor resection. TCRs were sequenced from unsorted whole RNA of tumor, nontumor lung or PBMC. The source of this sequence is a female donor with early-stage non-small cell lung cancer. V and J are TRBV11-2 and TRBJ2-1; D ambiguous. Sequencing was performed on PBMCs, taken at surgery. The CDR3 spells CASSPRSRSYNEQFF. CDR3 coding DNA: TGTGCCAGCAGCCCTCGATCACGCTCCTACAATGAGCAGTTCTTC.